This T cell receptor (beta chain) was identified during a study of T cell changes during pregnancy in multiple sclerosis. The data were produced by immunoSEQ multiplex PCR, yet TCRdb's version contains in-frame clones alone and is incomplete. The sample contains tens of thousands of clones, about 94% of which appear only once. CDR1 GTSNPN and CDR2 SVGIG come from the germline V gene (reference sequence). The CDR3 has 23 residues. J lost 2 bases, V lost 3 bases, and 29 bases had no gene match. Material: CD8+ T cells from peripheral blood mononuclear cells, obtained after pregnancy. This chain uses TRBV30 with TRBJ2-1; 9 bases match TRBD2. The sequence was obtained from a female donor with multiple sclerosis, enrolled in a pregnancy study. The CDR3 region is CAWRVLSGTSPRGHLVAYNEQFF. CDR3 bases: TGTGCCTGGAGGGTTCTATCCGGGACTAGCCCTCGTGGGCACCTTGTCGCCTACAATGAGCAGTTCTTC.